These 16 T cell receptor beta chains share one sample of origin, sequenced in a study of Graves' ophthalmopathy and Graves' hyperthyroidism. Amplifying from RNA transcripts, the study obtained TCR beta CDR3 regions. HTBI primers served in a first-round RT-PCR, which a second-round multiplex PCR followed. TCRdb fed the multiplex PCR reads into MiXCR, producing one record per CDR3 protein. The table lists a few hundred thousand distinct CDR3 sequences, 17% of them singletons, with approximately 13% in the top ten. The sample was peripheral blood. These TCRs come from an adult man with Graves' ophthalmopathy.

This clonotype has a count of ten or more. This rearrangement joins TRBV18 to TRBJ1-1; 9 nucleotides line up with TRBD1. Unmatched junction bases numbered 5, after V lost 2 bases and J lost 1 base. The CDR3 has 16 amino acids. Germline loops: CDR1 KGHSH, CDR2 LQKENI. CDR3 amino acids: CASSPVQGAGNTEAFF. The DNA of the CDR3 is TGTGCCAGCTCACCAGTACAGGGGGCCGGGAACACTGAAGCTTTCTTT.

This clonotype showed up many times. The gene calls are TRBV14 and TRBJ2-7; D uncertain. V gave up 4 bases and J gave up 6 bases, with 13 bases separating them. Per germline, CDR1 SGHDN and CDR2 FVKESK. The CDR3 length is 13 residues. The CDR3 protein is CASSPSTLGEQYF. CDR3 in DNA: TGTGCCAGCAGCCCCTCGACACTTGGCGAGCAGTACTTC.

This clonotype occurred many times. V gene TRBV5-1 combines with J gene TRBJ2-7, with D perhaps TRBD1 (8 bases). CDR1 and CDR2 from the germline V gene are SGHRS and YFSETQ. This CDR3 has 15 amino acids. V lost 5 bases, J lost 0 bases, and 15 bases lay in between. The DNA for the CDR3 is TGCGCCAGCAGGTTTACAGGGGGGGGCTCCTACGAGCAGTACTTC. It specifies CASRFTGGGSYEQYF.

The table lists this clonotype with many counts. This sequence joins TRBV10-3 and TRBJ2-6, with D possibly being TRBD1 or TRBD2 (6 bases each). V was pared by 5 bases and J by 2 bases, with 19 bases between. The CDR3 consists of 18 residues. Germline CDR1 is ENHRY and CDR2 is SYGVKD. The CDR3 DNA is TGTGCCATCAGTCCCGGGGGTGGGGGCCCCCCTGGGGCCAACGTCCTGACTTTC. It codes for CAISPGGGGPPGANVLTF.

In this sample, this clonotype turned up many times. This rearrangement joins TRBV6-5 to TRBJ1-1, with 10 bases lining up with TRBD1. Germline V gives CDR1 MNHEY, CDR2 SVGAGI. J was trimmed by 6 bases and V by 0 bases; bases with no gene match: 4. This CDR3 has 15 amino acids. The CDR3 protein is CASSYSRQGAAEAFF. The CDR3, as DNA: TGTGCCAGCAGTTACTCGCGACAGGGGGCGGCTGAAGCTTTCTTT.

The J gene is TRBJ1-1, the V gene TRBV5-1, with D perhaps TRBD1 (6 bases). Looked up from germline, CDR1 is SGHRS and CDR2 is YFSETQ. There are 17 residues in the CDR3. Between the trimmed V and J ends, which lost 3 bases and 3 bases, there was a span of 21 bases. The CDR3 spells CASSWDLTGTVDTEAFF. The DNA for the CDR3 is TGCGCCAGCAGCTGGGATCTGACAGGAACCGTGGACACTGAAGCTTTCTTT.

This rearrangement joins TRBV20-1 to TRBJ1-6; no reliable D call. Germline CDR1 reads DFQATT; CDR2 reads SNEGSKA (reference sequence). V shed 5 bases and J shed 5 bases, with 25 bases lying between them. The CDR3 has 18 residues. CDR3 DNA sequence: TGCAGTGCTTCGGACGTGGGTGGATTTCGAGGCGATAATTCACCCCTCCACTTT. It yields the protein CSASDVGGFRGDNSPLHF.

This clonotype has only a few counts. V gene TRBV27 combines with J gene TRBJ2-4, with TRBD1 identical over 8 bases. CDR1 MNHEY and CDR2 SMNVEV come from the germline V gene (reference sequence). Trimming took 5 bases from V and 0 from J; bases not matched to a gene: 12. The CDR3 length is 18 residues. The CDR3 DNA reads TGTGCCAGCAGTGAGACGATCAGGGGGCCTCTAGCCAAAAACATTCAGTACTTC. It translates to CASSETIRGPLAKNIQYF.

This clonotype appeared many times. V usage is TRBV6-1 and J usage is TRBJ1-1, with TRBD1 as a possible D gene (6 bases). The germline V gene encodes CDR1 MNHNS and CDR2 SASEGT. The CDR3 has 14 residues. V lost 2 bases, J lost 5 bases, and 12 bases lay in between. CDR3 in DNA: TGTGCCAGCAGTGAATGGGGGCGGAGGACTGAAGCTTTCTTT. It is translated as CASSEWGRRTEAFF.

The rearrangement joins TRBV12-3 or TRBV12-4 to TRBJ2-7; 9 nucleotides agree with TRBD2. The junction had 7 bases not matched to a gene; V was cut back by 2 bases and J by 5 bases. The CDR3 loop spans 15 amino acids. CDR3 sequence: CASSLSSGRPDEQYF. Written as DNA, the CDR3 is TGTGCCAGCAGTTTAAGCAGCGGGAGGCCCGACGAGCAGTACTTC.

This clonotype was seen at least ten times. The genes are TRBV4-1 and TRBJ2-2; tentative D call: TRBD1 (6 bases). The CDR3 is made up of 16 amino acids. The V gene lost 4 bases and the J gene lost 0 bases, with 12 bases spanning the gap. Per germline, CDR1 MGHRA and CDR2 YSYEKL. CDR3 nucleotides: TGCGCCAGCAGCCTCACGGGACACGCGAACACCGGGGAGCTGTTTTTT. Its protein is CASSLTGHANTGELFF.

The chain employs TRBV4-2 and TRBJ1-6; D not resolved. Germline V gene data show CDR1 as LGHNA and CDR2 as YNFKEQ. V shed 2 bases and J shed 6 bases, with 8 bases lying between them. CDR3 length: 14 amino acids. CDR3 in amino acids: CASSQLRGNSPLHF. In DNA, the CDR3 is TGTGCCAGCAGCCAACTTCGGGGTAATTCACCCCTCCACTTT.

There are many counts of this clonotype. This chain connects TRBV6-5 to TRBJ1-5; TRBD1 might be the D (6 bases). This CDR3 spans 17 amino acids. Germline CDR1 MNHEY, CDR2 SVGAGI. The V gene lost 7 bases and the J gene lost 2 bases, with 21 bases spanning the gap. The CDR3 DNA follows: TGTGCCAGCAACAACCGAGGCGGGGGCAAGGGCAATCAGCCCCAGCATTTT. The encoded protein is CASNNRGGGKGNQPQHF.

This clonotype was recorded at least ten times. The rearrangement joins TRBV7-2 to TRBJ1-1, with a possible D match to TRBD1 (6 bases). This CDR3 region has 15 residues. Germline loops: CDR1 SGHTA, CDR2 FQGNSA. Between the trimmed V and J ends, which lost 5 bases and 1 base, there was a span of 14 bases. The CDR3, as DNA: TGTGCCAGCAGCCCTTACGTGACAGGGAACACTGAAGCTTTCTTT. The encoded protein is CASSPYVTGNTEAFF.

This clonotype was found many times. This chain connects TRBV19 to TRBJ1-1; 7 bases fit TRBD1. The CDR3 length is 13 residues. Germline V lookup: CDR1 LNHDA, CDR2 SQIVND (reference sequence). Unmatched junction bases numbered 4, after V lost 3 bases and J lost 6 bases. In DNA form, the CDR3 reads TGTGCCAGTAGTATTGGGCAGGGGGCTGAAGCTTTCTTT. It specifies CASSIGQGAEAFF.

This clonotype was recorded at least ten times. This chain connects TRBV11-2 to TRBJ2-7, with 11 bases fitting TRBD2. Germline V lookup: CDR1 SGHAT, CDR2 FQNNGV. The CDR3 totals 15 residues. V was pared by 3 bases and J by 2 bases, with 3 bases of the junction left unmatched. CDR3 nucleotide sequence: TGTGCCAGCAGCTTGCTAGCGGGAGGCCCCTACGAGCAGTACTTC. It codes for CASSLLAGGPYEQYF.